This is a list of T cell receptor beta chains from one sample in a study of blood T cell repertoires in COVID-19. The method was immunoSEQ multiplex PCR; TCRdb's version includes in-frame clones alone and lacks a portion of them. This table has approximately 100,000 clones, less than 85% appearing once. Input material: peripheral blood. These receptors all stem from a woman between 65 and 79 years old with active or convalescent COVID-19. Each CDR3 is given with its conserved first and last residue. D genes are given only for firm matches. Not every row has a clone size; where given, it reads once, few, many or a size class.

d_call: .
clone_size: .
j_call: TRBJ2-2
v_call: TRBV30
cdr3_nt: TGTGCCTGGAGTGCCGTAACCGGGGAGCTGTTTTTT
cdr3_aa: CAWSAVTGELFF

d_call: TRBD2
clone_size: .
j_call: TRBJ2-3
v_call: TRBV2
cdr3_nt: TGTGCCAGCAGGAGGACTAGCGGCACAGATACGCAGTATTTT
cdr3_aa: CASRRTSGTDTQYF

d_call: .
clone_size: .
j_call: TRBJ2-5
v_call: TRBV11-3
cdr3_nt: TGTGCCAGCAGCTTAATCGGGGGTGTGGAGACCCAGTACTTC
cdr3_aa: CASSLIGGVETQYF

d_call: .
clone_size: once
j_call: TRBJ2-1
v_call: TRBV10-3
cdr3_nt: TGTGCCATCAGTGAGGCGCTAGGGAGGCGGTTCTTC
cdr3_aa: CAISEALGRRFF

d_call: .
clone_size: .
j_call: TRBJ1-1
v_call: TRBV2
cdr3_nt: TGTGCCAGCCATAGGGGGGGTGGCACTGAAGCTTTCTTT
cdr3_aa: CASHRGGGTEAFF

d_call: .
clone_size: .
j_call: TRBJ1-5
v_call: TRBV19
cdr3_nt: TGTGCCAGTAGCCTGGACAGACTTAGCAATCAGCCCCAGCATTTT
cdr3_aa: CASSLDRLSNQPQHF

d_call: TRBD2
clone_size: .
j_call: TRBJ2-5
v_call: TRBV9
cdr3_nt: TGTGCCAGCAGCCCCGGACTAGCGGGACCTCAAGAGACCCAGTACTTC
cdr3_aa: CASSPGLAGPQETQYF

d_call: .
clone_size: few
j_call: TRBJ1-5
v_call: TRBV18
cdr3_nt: TGTGCCAGCTCTGACACTTTATCGGGATCGGGCAATCAGCCCCAGCATTTT
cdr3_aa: CASSDTLSGSGNQPQHF

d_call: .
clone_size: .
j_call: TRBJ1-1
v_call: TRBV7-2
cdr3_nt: TGTGCCAGCAACAAACAGGGAGGGACACCGAACACTGAAGCTTTCTTT
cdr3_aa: CASNKQGGTPNTEAFF

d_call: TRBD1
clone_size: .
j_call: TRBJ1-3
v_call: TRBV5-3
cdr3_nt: TGTGCCAGAAGCCGACGGGACAGGGGGCTTTTCTCTGGAAACACCATATATTTT
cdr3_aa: CARSRRDRGLFSGNTIYF

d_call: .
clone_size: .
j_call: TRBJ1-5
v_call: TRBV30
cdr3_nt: TGTGCCTGGAGTTCAGGGGATAGCAATCAGCCCCAGCATTTT
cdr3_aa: CAWSSGDSNQPQHF

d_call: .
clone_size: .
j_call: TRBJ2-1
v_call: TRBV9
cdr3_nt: TGTGCCAGCAGCGTAGCGGGAGACGTCTACAATGAGCAGTTCTTC
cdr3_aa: CASSVAGDVYNEQFF

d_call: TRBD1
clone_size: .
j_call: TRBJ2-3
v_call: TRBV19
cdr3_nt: TGTGCCAGTAGGGACAGGGGCACAGATACGCAGTATTTT
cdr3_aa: CASRDRGTDTQYF

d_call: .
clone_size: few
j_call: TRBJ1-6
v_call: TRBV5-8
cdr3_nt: TGTGCCAGCAGAGTCCGGGACATTTATAATTCACCCCTCCACTTT
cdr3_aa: CASRVRDIYNSPLHF

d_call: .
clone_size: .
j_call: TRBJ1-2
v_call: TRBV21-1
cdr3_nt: TGTGCCAGCATTAGTCTGGACAGGCGACCCTATGGCTACACCTTC
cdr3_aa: CASISLDRRPYGYTF

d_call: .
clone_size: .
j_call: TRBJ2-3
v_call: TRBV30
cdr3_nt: TGTGCCTGCGGGAGTCCAGATACGCAGTATTTT
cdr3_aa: CACGSPDTQYF

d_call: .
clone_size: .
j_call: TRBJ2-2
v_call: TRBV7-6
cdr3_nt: TGTGCCAGCAGCCAACGGGTTATGAACACCGGGGAGCTGTTTTTT
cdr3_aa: CASSQRVMNTGELFF

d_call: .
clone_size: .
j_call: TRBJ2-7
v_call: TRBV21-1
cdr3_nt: TGTGCCAGCAGCAGGGTCCTCACTAGCGGTAACTCCTACGAGCAGTACTTC
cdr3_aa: CASSRVLTSGNSYEQYF

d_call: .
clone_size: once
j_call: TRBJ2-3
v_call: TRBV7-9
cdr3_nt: TGTGCCAGCAGCTCCATCACAGGGTCAGATACGCAGTATTTT
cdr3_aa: CASSSITGSDTQYF

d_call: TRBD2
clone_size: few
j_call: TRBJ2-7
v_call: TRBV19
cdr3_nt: TGTGCCAGTAGTGGGACTAGCGGGAGCTACGAGCAGTACTTC
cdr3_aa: CASSGTSGSYEQYF

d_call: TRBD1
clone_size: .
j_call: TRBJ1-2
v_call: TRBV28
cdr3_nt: TGTGCCAGCAGTTTACCCGACAGGGGGATGTATGGCTACACCTTC
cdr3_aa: CASSLPDRGMYGYTF

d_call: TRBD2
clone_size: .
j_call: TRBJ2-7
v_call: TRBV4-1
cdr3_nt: TGCGCCAGCAGCCCATACAGGACTAGCAGCAAATCCTACGAGCAGTACTTC
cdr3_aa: CASSPYRTSSKSYEQYF

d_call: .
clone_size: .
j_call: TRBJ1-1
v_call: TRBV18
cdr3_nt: TGTGCCAGCTCACCAGCAGGGTACGGTACTGAAGCTTTCTTT
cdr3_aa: CASSPAGYGTEAFF

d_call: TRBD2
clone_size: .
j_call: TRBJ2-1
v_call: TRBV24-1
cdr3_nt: TGTGCCACCAGGGCGACTAGCGGGAAAGACAATGAGCAGTTCTTC
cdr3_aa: CATRATSGKDNEQFF

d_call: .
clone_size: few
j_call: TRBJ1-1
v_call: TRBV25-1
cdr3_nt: TGTGCCAGCAGTGAATACCTAAGCACTGAAGCTTTCTTT
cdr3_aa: CASSEYLSTEAFF

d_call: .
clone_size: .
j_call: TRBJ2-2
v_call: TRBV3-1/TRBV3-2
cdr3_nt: TGTGCCAGCAGCCACGGGACTTCGGTCGGGGAGCTGTTTTTT
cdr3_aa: CASSHGTSVGELFF

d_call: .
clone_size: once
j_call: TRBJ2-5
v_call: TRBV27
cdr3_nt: TGTGCCAGCAGGGGACTTGAGACCCAGTACTTC
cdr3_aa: CASRGLETQYF

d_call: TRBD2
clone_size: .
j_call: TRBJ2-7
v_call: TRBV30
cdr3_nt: TGTGCCTGGAAAGCGGGGTACGAGCAGTACTTC
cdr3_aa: CAWKAGYEQYF

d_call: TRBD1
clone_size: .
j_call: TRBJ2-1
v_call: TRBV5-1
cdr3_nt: TGCGCCAGCAGCTTGGGGGACAGGTACAATGAGCAGTTCTTC
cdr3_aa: CASSLGDRYNEQFF

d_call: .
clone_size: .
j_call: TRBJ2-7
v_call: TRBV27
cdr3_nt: TGTGCCAGCAGTCCAAAACAGGGAAATCTTTACGAGCAGTACTTC
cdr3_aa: CASSPKQGNLYEQYF

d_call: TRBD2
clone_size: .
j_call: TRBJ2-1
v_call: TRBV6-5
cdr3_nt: TGTGCCAGCAGTAACCCGGGACTAGCGGGGTATGAGCAGTTCTTC
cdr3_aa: CASSNPGLAGYEQFF

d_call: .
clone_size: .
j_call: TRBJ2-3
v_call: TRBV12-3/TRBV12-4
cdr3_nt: TGTGCCAGCAGTTTTGGCAACACAGATACGCAGTATTTT
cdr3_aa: CASSFGNTDTQYF

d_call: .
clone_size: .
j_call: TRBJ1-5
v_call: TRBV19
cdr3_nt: TGTGCCAGTAGTGGGCGGCGGAGGACTAGCAATCAGCCCCAGCATTTT
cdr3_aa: CASSGRRRTSNQPQHF

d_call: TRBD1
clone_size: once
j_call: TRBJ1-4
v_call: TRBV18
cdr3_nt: TGTGCCAGCTCACCGGGACAGGGCGGAGAAAAACTGTTTTTT
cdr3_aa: CASSPGQGGEKLFF

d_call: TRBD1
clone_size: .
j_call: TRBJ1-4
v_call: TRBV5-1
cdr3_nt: TGCGCCAGCAGCCCCGGGACAGGGGACGAAAAACTGTTTTTT
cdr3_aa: CASSPGTGDEKLFF

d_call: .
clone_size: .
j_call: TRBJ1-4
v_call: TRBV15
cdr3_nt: TGTGCCACCAGCAGAGTCGGGGAAAAACTGTTTTTT
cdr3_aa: CATSRVGEKLFF

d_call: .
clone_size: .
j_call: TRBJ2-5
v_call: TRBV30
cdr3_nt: TGTGCCTGGAGTGCACCCCGGGACTGGCGGCAAGAGACCCAGTACTTC
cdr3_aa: CAWSAPRDWRQETQYF

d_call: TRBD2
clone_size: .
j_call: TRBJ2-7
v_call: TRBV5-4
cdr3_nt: TGTGCCAGCAGCTTGGCCGGGACTAGCGCAAGGAGCTCCTACGAGCAGTACTTC
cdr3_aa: CASSLAGTSARSSYEQYF

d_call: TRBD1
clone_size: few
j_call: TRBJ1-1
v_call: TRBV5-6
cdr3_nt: TGTGCCAGCAGCTTGGGTGTAGGACAGGGCCGCACTGAAGCTTTCTTT
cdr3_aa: CASSLGVGQGRTEAFF

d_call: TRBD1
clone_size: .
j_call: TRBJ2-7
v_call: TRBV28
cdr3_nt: TGTGCCAGCAGTCTGGGACAGGGCCTTTACGAGCAGTACTTC
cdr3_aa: CASSLGQGLYEQYF

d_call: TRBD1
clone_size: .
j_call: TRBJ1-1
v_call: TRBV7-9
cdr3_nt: TGTGCCAGCAGCTGGACAGGGGACACTGAAGCTTTCTTT
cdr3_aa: CASSWTGDTEAFF

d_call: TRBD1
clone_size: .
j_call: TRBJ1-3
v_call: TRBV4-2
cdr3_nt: TGTGCCAGCAGCCAAGGGGGACAGATCTCTGGAAACACCATATATTTT
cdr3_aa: CASSQGGQISGNTIYF

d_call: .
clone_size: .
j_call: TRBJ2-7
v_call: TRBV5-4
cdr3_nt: TGTGCCAGCAGCTTGGCCAGAGGAGCTAGGGGGGGATCGGGCTACGAGCAGTACTTC
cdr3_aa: CASSLARGARGGSGYEQYF

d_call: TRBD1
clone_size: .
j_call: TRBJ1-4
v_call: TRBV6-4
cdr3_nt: TGTGCCAGCAGAGATCTGGGACAGACTGCAACTAATGAAAAACTGTTTTTT
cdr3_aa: CASRDLGQTATNEKLFF

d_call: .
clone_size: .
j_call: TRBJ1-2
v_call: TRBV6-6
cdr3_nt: TGTGCCAGCAGTACAGGACAGAACTATGGCTACACCTTC
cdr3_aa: CASSTGQNYGYTF

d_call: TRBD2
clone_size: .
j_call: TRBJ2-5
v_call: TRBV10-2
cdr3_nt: TGCGCCAGCAGTGGTGGGCTAGCGGGAAGGTGGGAGACCCAGTACTTC
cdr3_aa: CASSGGLAGRWETQYF

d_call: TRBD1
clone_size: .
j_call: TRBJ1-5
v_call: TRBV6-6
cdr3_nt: TGTGCCAGCAGTTATGAGGGGGCAGGGGGTCAGCCCCAGCATTTT
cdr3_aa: CASSYEGAGGQPQHF

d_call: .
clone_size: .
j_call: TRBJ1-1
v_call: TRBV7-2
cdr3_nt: TGTGCCAGCAGCTTTTCAGGGCTGAACACTGAAGCTTTCTTT
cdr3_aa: CASSFSGLNTEAFF

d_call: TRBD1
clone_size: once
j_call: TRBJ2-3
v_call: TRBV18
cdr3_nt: TGTGCCAGCTCACCCCGGACAGGGGGCGGCACAGATACGCAGTATTTT
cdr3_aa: CASSPRTGGGTDTQYF

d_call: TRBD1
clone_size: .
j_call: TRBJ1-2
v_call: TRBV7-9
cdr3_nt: TGTGCCAGCAGCTCATCTTGGGGAACCGGGACAGGGCTTGACTATGGCTACACCTTC
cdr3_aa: CASSSSWGTGTGLDYGYTF

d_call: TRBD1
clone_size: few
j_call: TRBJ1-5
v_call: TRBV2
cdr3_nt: TGTGCCATGCGGGACAGCCTAAATCAGCCCCAGCATTTT
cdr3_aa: CAMRDSLNQPQHF

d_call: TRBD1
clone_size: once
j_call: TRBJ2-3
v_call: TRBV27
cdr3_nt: TGTGCCAGCGGGACAGGACGAGATACGCAGTATTTT
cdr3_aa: CASGTGRDTQYF

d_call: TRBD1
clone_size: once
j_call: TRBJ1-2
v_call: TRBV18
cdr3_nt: TGTGCCAGCTCACCCGCACAGGGGAACTATGGCTACACCTTC
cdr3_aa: CASSPAQGNYGYTF

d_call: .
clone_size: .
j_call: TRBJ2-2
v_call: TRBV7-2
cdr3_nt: TGTGCCAGCAGCCCCTACACCGGGGAGCTGTTTTTT
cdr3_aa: CASSPYTGELFF

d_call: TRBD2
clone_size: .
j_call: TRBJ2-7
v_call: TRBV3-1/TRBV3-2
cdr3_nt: TGTGCCAGCAGCCCCCAACGACTAGCGGGAGCCTACGAGCAGTACTTC
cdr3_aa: CASSPQRLAGAYEQYF

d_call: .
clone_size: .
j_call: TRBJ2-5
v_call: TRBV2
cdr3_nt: TGTGCCAGCAGTTCGTCTCTCGGGGAGACCCAGTACTTC
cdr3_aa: CASSSSLGETQYF

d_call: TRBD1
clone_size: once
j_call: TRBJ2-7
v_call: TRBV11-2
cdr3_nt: TGTGCCAGCAGCCGGGACAGGGGAAACGAGCAGTACTTC
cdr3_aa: CASSRDRGNEQYF

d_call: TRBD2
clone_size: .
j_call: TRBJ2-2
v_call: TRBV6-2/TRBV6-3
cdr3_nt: TGTGCCAGCAGTTTCCCGCGGGGGTCGAGCACCGGGGAGCTGTTTTTT
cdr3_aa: CASSFPRGSSTGELFF

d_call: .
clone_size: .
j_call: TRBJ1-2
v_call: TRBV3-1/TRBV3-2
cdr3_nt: TGTGCCAGCAGCCCTCTCGGTCGTGACTACACCTTC
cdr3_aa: CASSPLGRDYTF

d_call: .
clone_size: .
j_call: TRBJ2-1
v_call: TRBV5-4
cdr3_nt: TGTGCCAGCAGCTTGACCGGGACACCTAACAATGAGCAGTTCTTC
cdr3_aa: CASSLTGTPNNEQFF